The next 10 T cell receptor beta chains were all read from a single sample in a study of CD8+ T cells in alopecia areata. RNA extraction was followed by reverse transcription into cDNA, which acted as the sequencing template. TCRdb's table, derived via immunoSEQ multiplex PCR, lists solely in-frame clones and lacks some. The sample is made up of about 110,000 clones, none counted only once. The sample taken for sequencing was lesional skin. Every receptor here comes from a C3H/HeJ mouse with alopecia areata. For the strain, the MHC haplotype given is H2-k.

For this clone: The gene names given are mouse names. The read terminates 4 residues before the CDR3 end, so the remaining end is supplied by the germline J gene. The chain joins TRBV19 to TRBJ2-1; D gene uncertain. Germline assignment: CDR1 FNHDT and CDR2 SITEND (reference sequence). The CDR3 is made up of 14 amino acids. V dropped 4 bases and J dropped 0 bases, with 8 bases sitting between them. The sequenced part of the CDR3 DNA is TGTGCCAGCAGTTTCAAATCTAACTATGCT. Translated, it gives CASSFKSNYA. The complete CDR3 protein is CASSFKSNYAEQFF.

To note about this clone: The genes are named according to mouse. The DNA ends 4 residues before the CDR3 does, and the rest of the CDR3 is filled in from the germline J gene. This sequence joins TRBV19 and TRBJ2-2; D may be TRBD1 (5 bases). V gave up 4 bases and J gave up 0 bases, with 10 bases separating them. From germline, CDR1 is FNHDT and CDR2 SITEND (reference sequence). This CDR3 is 15 amino acids long. Partial CDR3 DNA: TGTGCCAGCAGTGGACAAAAATCAAACACCGGG. This sequence encodes CASSGQKSNTG. The full CDR3 protein is CASSGQKSNTGQLYF.

This clone was counted only a few times. Genes and germline come from the mouse. The read ends 4 residues shy of where the CDR3 ends; the end is completed using the germline J gene. The chain joins TRBV17 to TRBJ1-1; TRBD1 might be the D (5 bases). Trimming cost V 6 bases and J 1 base, with 12 bases left between them. Germline V gene lookup returns CDR1 MNHDT and CDR2 YYDKIL. The CDR3 consists of 14 residues. The CDR3 bases that were read are TGTGCTAGCAGCTCAGGGATCGGGAACACA. Encoded protein: CASSSGIGNT. The entire CDR3 protein reads CASSSGIGNTEVFF.

This clone was recorded many times. The gene names here belong to mouse. The read ends 4 residues early relative to the CDR3; the germline J gene fills the gap. The chain joins TRBV13-3 to TRBJ2-7; 12 nucleotides line up with TRBD2. The CDR3 has 14 residues. CDR1 and CDR2 from the germline V gene are NNHDY and SYVADS. This chain's CDR3 is CATGLGGGFYEQYF. The CDR3 DNA, read in part, is TGTGCCACAGGACTGGGGGGGGGATTTTAT.

This clone was seen only a few times. The germline and genes are mouse ones. The observed sequence ends 4 residues before the CDR3 terminus, with the missing tail filled in from the germline J gene. Additional DNA sequences in this sample encode the identical CDR3. The genes are TRBV13-2 and TRBJ1-4; TRBD1 agrees at 11 bases. Per germline, CDR1 NNHNN and CDR2 SYGAGS (reference sequence). Trimming took 5 bases from V and 6 from J; bases not matched to a gene: 6. The length of the CDR3 is 15 residues. Partial CDR3 DNA: TGTGCCAGCGGCGACGGGGACAGGGGGGACGAA. Translated: CASGDGDRGDE. The CDR3 in its entirety is CASGDGDRGDERLFF.

As for this clone: These gene names are mouse names. Read sequence stops 4 residues before the CDR3 end, and the germline J gene provides the missing end. The rearrangement uses TRBV13-3 and TRBJ2-1, with 11 bases aligning to TRBD1. CDR3 size: 16 residues. Trimming cost V 3 bases and J 1 base; bases outside gene matches: 3. Germline assignment: CDR1 NNHDY and CDR2 SYVADS. The chain's CDR3 is CASSVRTGGNYAEQFF. Incomplete CDR3 DNA: TGTGCCAGCAGTGTCCGGACAGGGGGCAACTATGCT.

This clone was detected a few times. Germline and genes here are mouse. The read ends 4 residues early relative to the CDR3; the germline J gene fills the gap. V is TRBV16 and J is TRBJ1-1, with 8 nucleotides matching TRBD1. This CDR3 is built from 14 residues. V trimming: 4 bases; J trimming: 3 bases; junction bases outside the gene matches: 4. CDR1 is SGHSA, CDR2 FRNQAP, per germline. The CDR3: CASSSTGGDTEVFF. The DNA read from the CDR3 is TGTGCAAGCAGCTCTACAGGGGGGGACACA.

This clone was observed a few times. Each gene name is a mouse one. The read halts 4 residues ahead of the CDR3 end, with the missing end drawn from the germline J gene. The chain joins TRBV13-1 to TRBJ2-4; TRBD1 aligns across 7 bases. CDR3 length: 16 residues. CDR1 is NSHNY and CDR2 is SYGAGN in the germline V gene. With 0 bases clipped from V and 0 bases from J, the junction kept 4 bases outside the gene matches. The CDR3 DNA, read in part, is TGTGCCAGCAGTGATGGGGGGACAGCTAGTCAAAAC. The encoded protein is CASSDGGTASQN. The entire CDR3 protein is CASSDGGTASQNTLYF.

This clone was detected only a few times. Germline and genes: mouse. The read halts 4 residues ahead of the CDR3 end, with the missing end drawn from the germline J gene. The chain has TRBV19 and TRBJ2-7; possibly TRBD2 for D (7 bases). Germline CDR1 and CDR2: FNHDT and SITEND (reference sequence). The CDR3 runs to 14 residues. The CDR3 loop is CASSIGKGGYEQYF. The sequenced CDR3 bases are TGTGCCAGCAGTATAGGGAAGGGGGGGTAT.

As regards this clone: The listed genes are named as in mouse. The CDR3 end is not reached by the read, which stops 4 residues before it; the germline J gene fills it in. V and J are TRBV13-1 and TRBJ2-1; 7 bases are a match to TRBD1. CDR1 and CDR2 from the germline V gene are NSHNY and SYGAGN. V was clipped by 2 bases and J by 2 bases; unmatched bases: 16. CDR3 length: 19 residues. The covered CDR3 bases are TGTGCCAGCAGTGACCCGACAGGGAGTGAGGATATGGACTATGCT. This codes for CASSDPTGSEDMDYA. The CDR3 in full is CASSDPTGSEDMDYAEQFF.